This T cell receptor beta chain was captured in a study of OX40 agonist ivuxolimab in advanced cancers. Patients were ruled out by autoimmune disease history or systemic immunosuppression. Measured with immunoSEQ multiplex PCR; TCRdb has only the in-frame clones, and not every one. The sample lists under 85,000 clones, more than 70% seen once, with approximately 0.47% in the top ten. A note on this clone: The antigen is unknown. The same CDR3 arises from other DNA sequences in this sample as well.

Study-wide points: Compared with CD4+, CD8+ T cells on average had more expanded clones. At doses 0.1 to 3.0 mg/kg, CD4+ and CD8+ clones expanded.

Looked up from germline, CDR1 is MNHEY and CDR2 is SVGAGI. This CDR3 region has 12 residues. V dropped 0 bases and J dropped 3 bases, with 2 bases sitting between them. The V gene is TRBV6-5, the J gene TRBJ2-5; D remains unclear. Here the sequenced sample was CD4+ or CD8+ T cells sorted from blood, taken in a trial of the OX40 agonist ivuxolimab. The receptor comes from an adult with an advanced solid tumor such as melanoma, head and neck, liver or kidney cancer. This chain's CDR3 is CASSYSKETQYF. As DNA, the CDR3 is TGTGCCAGCAGTTACTCCAAAGAGACCCAGTACTTC.